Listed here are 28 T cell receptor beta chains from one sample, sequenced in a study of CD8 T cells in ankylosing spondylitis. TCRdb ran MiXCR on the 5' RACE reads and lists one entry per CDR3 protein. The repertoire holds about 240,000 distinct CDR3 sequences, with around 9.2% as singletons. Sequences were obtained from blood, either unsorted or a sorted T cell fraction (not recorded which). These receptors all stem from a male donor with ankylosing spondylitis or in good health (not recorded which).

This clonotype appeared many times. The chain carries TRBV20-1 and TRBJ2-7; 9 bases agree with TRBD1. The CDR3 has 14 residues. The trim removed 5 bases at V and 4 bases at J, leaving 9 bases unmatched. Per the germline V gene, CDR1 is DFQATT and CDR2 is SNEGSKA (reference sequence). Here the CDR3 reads CSARSGTGRYEQYF. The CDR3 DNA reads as TGCAGTGCTCGCTCCGGGACAGGGAGGTACGAGCAGTACTTC.

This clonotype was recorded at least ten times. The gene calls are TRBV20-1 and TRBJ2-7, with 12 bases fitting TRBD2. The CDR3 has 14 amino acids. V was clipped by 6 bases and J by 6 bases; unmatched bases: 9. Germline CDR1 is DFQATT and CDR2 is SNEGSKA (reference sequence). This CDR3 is CSANLGLAGSEQYF. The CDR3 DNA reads TGCAGTGCCAACCTGGGACTAGCGGGCTCCGAGCAGTACTTC.

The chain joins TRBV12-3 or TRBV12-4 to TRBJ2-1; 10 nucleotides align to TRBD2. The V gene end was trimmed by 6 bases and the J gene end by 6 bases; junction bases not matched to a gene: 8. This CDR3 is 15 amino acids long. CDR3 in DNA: TGTGCCAGCAGCCGCAGCGGGAGGGCTTCCAATGAGCAGTTCTTC. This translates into CASSRSGRASNEQFF.

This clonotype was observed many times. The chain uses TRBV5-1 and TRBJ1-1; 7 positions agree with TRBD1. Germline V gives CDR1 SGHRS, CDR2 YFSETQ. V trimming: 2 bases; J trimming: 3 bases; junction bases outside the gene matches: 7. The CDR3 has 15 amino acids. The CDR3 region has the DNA TGCGCCAGCAGCTTCACCGGGACAGACTACACTGAAGCTTTCTTT. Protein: CASSFTGTDYTEAFF.

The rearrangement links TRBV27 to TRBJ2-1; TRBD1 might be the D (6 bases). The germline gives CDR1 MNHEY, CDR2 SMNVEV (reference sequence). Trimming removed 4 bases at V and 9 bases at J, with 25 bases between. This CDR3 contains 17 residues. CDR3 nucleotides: TGTGCCAGCAGTTACTATCCGGGACACCTATCACGGGGTGAGCAGTTCTTC. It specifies CASSYYPGHLSRGEQFF.

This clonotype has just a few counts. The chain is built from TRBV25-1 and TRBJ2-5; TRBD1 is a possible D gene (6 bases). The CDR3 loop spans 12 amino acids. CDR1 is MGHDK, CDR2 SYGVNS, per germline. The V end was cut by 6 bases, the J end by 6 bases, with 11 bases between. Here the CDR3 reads CASRQGLKTQYF. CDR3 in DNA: TGTGCCAGCAGACAGGGTCTAAAGACCCAGTACTTC. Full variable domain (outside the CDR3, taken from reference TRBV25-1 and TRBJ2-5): EADIYQTPRYLVIGTGKKITLECSQTMGHDKMYWYQQDPGMELHLIHYSYGVNSTEKGDLSSESTVSRIRTEHFPLTLESARPSHTSQYLCASRQGLKTQYFGPGTRLLVL.

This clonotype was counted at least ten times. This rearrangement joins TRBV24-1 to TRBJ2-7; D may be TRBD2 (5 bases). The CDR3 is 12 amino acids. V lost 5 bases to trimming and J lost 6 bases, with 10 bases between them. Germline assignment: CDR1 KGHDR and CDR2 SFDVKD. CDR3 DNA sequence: TGTGCCACCAGTGTTTCAGGAGGCGAGCAGTACTTC. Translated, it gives CATSVSGGEQYF.

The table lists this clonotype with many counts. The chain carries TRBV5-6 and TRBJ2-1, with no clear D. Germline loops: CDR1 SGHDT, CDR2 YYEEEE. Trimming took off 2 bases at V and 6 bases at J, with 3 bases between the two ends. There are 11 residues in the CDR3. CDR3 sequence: CASSFGNEQFF. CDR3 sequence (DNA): TGTGCCAGCAGCTTTGGCAATGAGCAGTTCTTC.

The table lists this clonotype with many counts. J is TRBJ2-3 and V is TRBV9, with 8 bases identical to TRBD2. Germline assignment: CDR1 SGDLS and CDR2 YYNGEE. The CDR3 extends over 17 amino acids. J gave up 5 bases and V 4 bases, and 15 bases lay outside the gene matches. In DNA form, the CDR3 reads TGTGCCAGCAGCCGAGAGCTCGGGCGGGGGGCTATAGATACGCAGTATTTT. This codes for CASSRELGRGAIDTQYF.

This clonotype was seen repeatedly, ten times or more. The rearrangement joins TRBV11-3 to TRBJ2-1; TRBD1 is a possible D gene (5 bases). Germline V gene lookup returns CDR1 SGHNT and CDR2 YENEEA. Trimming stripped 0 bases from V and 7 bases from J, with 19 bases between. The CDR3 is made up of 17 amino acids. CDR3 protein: CASSLDSRVEYINEQFF. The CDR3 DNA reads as TGTGCCAGCAGCTTAGATAGCAGGGTGGAATACATTAATGAGCAGTTCTTC.

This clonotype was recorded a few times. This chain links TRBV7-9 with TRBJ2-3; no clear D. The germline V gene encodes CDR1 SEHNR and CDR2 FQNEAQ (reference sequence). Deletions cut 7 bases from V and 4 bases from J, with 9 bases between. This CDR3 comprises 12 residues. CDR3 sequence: CASTQSADTQYF. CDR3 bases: TGTGCCAGCACCCAGTCAGCAGATACGCAGTATTTT.

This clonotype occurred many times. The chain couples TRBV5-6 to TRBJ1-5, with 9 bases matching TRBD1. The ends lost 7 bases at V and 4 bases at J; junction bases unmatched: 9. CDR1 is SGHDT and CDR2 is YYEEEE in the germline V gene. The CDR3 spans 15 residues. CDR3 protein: CASRQQGARNQPQHF. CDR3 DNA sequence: TGTGCCAGCCGGCAACAGGGGGCTCGGAATCAGCCCCAGCATTTT.

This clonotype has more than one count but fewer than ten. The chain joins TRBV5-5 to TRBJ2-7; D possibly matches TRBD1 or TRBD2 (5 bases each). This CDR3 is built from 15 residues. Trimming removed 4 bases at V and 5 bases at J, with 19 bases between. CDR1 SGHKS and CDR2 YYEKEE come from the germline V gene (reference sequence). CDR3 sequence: CASSLHGTLGNEQYF. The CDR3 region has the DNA TGTGCCAGCAGCCTACACGGGACCCTCGGGAACGAGCAGTACTTC.

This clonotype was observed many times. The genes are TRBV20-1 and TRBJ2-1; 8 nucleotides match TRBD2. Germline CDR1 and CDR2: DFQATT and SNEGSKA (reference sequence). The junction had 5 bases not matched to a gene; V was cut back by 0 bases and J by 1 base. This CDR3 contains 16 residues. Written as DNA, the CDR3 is TGCAGTGCTAGAGACCATAGCGGGATTTCCTACAATGAGCAGTTCTTC. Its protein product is CSARDHSGISYNEQFF.

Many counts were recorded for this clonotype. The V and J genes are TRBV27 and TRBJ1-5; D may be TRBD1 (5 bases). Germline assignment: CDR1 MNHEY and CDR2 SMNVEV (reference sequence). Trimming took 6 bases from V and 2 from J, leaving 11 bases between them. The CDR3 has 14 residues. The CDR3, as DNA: TGTGCCAGCAGCCCCCGGGACGGCAATCAGCCCCAGCATTTT. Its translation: CASSPRDGNQPQHF.

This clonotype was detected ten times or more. CDR3 region: CASSLALTGANTEAFF. The CDR3 DNA follows: TGTGCCAGCAGCTTAGCTCTAACAGGGGCGAACACTGAAGCTTTCTTT. The chain links TRBV11-2 to TRBJ1-1; 7 nucleotides match TRBD1. Germline values: CDR1 SGHAT, CDR2 FQNNGV. V lost 1 base to trimming and J lost 1 base; unmatched junction nucleotides: 6. The CDR3 length is 16 residues.

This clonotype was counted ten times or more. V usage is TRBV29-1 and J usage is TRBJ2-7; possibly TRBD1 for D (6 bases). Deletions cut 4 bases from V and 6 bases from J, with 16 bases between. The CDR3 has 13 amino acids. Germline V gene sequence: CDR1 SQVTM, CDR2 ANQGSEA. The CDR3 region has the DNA TGCAGCGTTGGAATGCGGCAGGGGCTCGAGCAGTACTTC. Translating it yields CSVGMRQGLEQYF.

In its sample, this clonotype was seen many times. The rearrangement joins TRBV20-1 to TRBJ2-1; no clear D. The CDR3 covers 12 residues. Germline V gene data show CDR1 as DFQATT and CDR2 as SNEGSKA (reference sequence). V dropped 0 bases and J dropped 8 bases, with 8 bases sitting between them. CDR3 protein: CSARELTDEQFF. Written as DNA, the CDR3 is TGCAGTGCTAGAGAACTTACGGATGAGCAGTTCTTC.

CDR3 residues: CASSRGFTGELFF. The CDR3 bases are TGTGCCAGCAGCCGGGGGTTTACCGGGGAGCTGTTTTTT. This sequence joins TRBV13 and TRBJ2-2; perhaps TRBD2 as D (6 bases). Between the trimmed V and J ends, which lost 5 bases and 5 bases, there was a span of 9 bases. CDR3 length: 13 amino acids. CDR1 is PRHDT and CDR2 is FYEKMQ in the germline V gene (reference sequence).

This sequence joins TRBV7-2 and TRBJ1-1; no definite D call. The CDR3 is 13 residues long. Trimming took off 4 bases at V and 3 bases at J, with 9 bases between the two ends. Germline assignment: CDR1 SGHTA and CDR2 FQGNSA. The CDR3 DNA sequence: TGTGCCAGCAGCTGGTCGGGTGACACTGAAGCTTTCTTT. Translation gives CASSWSGDTEAFF.

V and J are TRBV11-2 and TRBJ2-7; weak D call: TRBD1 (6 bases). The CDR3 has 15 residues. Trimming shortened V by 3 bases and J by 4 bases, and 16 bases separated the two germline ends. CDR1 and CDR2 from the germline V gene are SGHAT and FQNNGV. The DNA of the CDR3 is TGTGCCAGCAGCTTCCCGGGACAACTTTTTTACGAGCAGTACTTC. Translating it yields CASSFPGQLFYEQYF.

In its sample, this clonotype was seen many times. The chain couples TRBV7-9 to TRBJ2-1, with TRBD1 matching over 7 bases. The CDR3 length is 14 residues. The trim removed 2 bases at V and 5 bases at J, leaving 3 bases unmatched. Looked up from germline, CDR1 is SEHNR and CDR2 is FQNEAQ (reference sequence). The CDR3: CASSLTQGDNEQFF. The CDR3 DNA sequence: TGTGCCAGCAGCTTAACGCAGGGGGACAATGAGCAGTTCTTC.

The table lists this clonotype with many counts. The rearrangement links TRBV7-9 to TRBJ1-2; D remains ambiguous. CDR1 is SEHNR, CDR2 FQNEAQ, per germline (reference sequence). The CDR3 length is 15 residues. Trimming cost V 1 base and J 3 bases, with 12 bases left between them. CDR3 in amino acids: CASSLGQQWYYGYTF. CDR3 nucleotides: TGTGCCAGCAGCTTAGGGCAGCAGTGGTACTATGGCTACACCTTC. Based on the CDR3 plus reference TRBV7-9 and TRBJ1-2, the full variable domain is DTGVSQNPRHKITKRGQNVTFRCDPISEHNRLYWYRQTLGQGPEFLTYFQNEAQLEKSRLLSDRFSAERPKGSFSTLEIQRTEQGDSAMYLCASSLGQQWYYGYTFGSGTRLTVV.

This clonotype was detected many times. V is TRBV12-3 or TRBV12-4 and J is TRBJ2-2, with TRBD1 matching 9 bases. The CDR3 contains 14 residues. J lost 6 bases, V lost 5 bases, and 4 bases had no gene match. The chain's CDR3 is CASSRDRVSGELFF. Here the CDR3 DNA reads TGTGCCAGCAGTCGGGACAGGGTTTCCGGGGAGCTGTTTTTT.

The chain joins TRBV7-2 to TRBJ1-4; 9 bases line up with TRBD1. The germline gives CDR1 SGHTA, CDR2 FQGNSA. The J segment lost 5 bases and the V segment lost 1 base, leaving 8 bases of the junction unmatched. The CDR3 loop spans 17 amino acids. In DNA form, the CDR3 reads TGTGCCAGCAGCTTAGTGTTCCCGGGACAGGGAAATGAAAAACTGTTTTTT. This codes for CASSLVFPGQGNEKLFF.

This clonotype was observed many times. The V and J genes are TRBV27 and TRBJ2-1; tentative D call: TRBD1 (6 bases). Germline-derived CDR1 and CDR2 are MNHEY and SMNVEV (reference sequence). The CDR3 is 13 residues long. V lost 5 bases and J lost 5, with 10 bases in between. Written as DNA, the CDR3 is TGTGCCAGCAGTCTAGGACAGCACAATGAGCAGTTCTTC. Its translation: CASSLGQHNEQFF.

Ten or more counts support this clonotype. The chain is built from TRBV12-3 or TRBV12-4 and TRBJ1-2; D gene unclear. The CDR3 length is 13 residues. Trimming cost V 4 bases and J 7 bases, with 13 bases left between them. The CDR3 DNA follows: TGTGCCAGCAGTTACCGGAAGTGGGGTGGCTACACCTTC. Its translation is CASSYRKWGGYTF.

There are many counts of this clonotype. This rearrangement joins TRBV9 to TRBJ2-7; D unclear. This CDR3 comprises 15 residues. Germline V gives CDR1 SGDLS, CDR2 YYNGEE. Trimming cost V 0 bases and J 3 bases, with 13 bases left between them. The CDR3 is CASSVADSTVYEQYF. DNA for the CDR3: TGTGCCAGCAGCGTAGCAGATTCCACCGTCTACGAGCAGTACTTC.